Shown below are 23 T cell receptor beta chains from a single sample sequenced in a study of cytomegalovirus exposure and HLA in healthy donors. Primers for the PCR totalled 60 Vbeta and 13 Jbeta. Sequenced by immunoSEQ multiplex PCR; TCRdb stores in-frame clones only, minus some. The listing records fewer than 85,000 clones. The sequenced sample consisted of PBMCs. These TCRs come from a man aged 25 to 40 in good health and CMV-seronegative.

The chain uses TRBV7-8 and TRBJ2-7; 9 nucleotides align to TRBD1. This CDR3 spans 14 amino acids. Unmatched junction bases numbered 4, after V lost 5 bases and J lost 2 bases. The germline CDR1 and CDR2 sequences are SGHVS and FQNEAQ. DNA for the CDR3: TGTGCCAGCAGCCCGGGACAGGGACCCTACGAGCAGTACTTC. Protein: CASSPGQGPYEQYF.

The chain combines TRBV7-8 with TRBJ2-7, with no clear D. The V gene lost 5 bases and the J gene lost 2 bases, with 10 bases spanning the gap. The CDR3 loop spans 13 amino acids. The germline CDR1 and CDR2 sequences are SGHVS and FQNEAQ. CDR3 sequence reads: CASSPLSPYEQYF. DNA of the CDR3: TGTGCCAGCAGCCCCCTTAGCCCCTACGAGCAGTACTTC.

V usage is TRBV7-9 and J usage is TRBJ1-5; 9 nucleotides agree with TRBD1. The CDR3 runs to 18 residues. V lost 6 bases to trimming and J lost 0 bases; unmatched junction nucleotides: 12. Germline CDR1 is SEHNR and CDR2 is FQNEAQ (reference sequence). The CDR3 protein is CASSKGQGPFYSNQPQHF. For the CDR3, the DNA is TGTGCCAGCAGTAAGGGACAGGGCCCTTTCTATAGCAATCAGCCCCAGCATTTT.

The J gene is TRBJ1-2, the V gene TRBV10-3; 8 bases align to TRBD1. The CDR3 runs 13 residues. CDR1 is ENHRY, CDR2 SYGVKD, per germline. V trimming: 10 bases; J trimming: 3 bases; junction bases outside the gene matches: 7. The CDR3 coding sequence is TGTGCCAGTAACAGGGGGGACGACTATGGCTACACCTTC. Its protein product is CASNRGDDYGYTF.

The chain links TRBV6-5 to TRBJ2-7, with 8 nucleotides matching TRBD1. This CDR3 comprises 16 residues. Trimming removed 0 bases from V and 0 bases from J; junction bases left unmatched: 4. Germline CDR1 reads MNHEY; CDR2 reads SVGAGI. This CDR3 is CASSYSQGVRSYEQYF. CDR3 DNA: TGTGCCAGCAGTTACTCACAGGGGGTACGCTCCTACGAGCAGTACTTC.

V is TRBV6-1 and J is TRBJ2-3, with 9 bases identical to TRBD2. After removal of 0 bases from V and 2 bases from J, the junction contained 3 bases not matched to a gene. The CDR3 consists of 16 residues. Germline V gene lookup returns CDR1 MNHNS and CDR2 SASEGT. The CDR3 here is CASSEAAGGHTDTQYF. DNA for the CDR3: TGTGCCAGCAGTGAAGCAGCGGGGGGACACACAGATACGCAGTATTTT.

Here the CDR3 reads CASSSGDYGYTF. CDR3 DNA: TGTGCCAGCAGTTCCGGGGACTATGGCTACACCTTC. The chain is built from TRBV28 and TRBJ1-2; no clear D gene. The germline CDR1 and CDR2 sequences are MDHEN and SYDVKM. CDR3 length: 12 amino acids. V lost 4 bases and J 3 bases, leaving 6 bases between the germline ends.

The CDR3, as DNA: TGTGCCAGCAGTTCCTCCACAGGGCCTGGAAACACCATATATTTT. This encodes CASSSSTGPGNTIYF. The chain combines TRBV28 with TRBJ1-3; maybe TRBD1 (6 bases). V shed 4 bases and J shed 2 bases, with 12 bases lying between them. This CDR3 has 15 amino acids. Germline CDR1 reads MDHEN; CDR2 reads SYDVKM.

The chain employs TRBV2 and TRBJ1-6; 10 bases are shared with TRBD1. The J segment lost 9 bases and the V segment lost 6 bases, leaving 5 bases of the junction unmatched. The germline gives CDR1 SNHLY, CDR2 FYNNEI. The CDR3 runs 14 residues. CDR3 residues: CASRTGGRSSPLHF. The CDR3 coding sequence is TGTGCCAGCAGGACAGGGGGCCGGAGTTCACCCCTCCACTTT.

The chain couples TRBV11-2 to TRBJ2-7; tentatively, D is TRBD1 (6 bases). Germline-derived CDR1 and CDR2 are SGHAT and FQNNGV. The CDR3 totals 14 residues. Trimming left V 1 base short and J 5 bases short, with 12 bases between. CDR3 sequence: CASSLAPGVDEQYF. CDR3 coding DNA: TGTGCCAGCAGCTTAGCGCCAGGGGTGGACGAGCAGTACTTC.

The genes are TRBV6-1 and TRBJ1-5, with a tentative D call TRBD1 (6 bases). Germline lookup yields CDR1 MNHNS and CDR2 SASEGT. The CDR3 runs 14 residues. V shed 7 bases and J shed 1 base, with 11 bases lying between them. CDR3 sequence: CASKGGGSNQPQHF. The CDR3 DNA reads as TGTGCCAGCAAGGGAGGGGGGAGCAATCAGCCCCAGCATTTT.

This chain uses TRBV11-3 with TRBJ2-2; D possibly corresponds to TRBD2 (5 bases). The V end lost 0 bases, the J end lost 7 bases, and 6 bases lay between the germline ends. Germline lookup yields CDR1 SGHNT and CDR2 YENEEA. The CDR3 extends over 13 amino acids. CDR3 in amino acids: CASSLEGGGELFF. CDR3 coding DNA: TGTGCCAGCAGCTTAGAAGGAGGCGGGGAGCTGTTTTTT.

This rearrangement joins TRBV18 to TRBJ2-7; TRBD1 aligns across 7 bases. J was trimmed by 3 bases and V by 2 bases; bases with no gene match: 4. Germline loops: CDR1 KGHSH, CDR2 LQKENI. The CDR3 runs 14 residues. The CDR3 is CASSPDRANYEQYF. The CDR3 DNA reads TGTGCCAGCTCACCAGACAGGGCGAACTACGAGCAGTACTTC.

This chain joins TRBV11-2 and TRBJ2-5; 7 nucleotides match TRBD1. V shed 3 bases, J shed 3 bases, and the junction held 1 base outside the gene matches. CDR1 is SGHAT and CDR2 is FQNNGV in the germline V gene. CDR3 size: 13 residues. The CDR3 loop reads CASSFGTEETQYF. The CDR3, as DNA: TGTGCCAGCAGCTTCGGGACAGAAGAGACCCAGTACTTC.

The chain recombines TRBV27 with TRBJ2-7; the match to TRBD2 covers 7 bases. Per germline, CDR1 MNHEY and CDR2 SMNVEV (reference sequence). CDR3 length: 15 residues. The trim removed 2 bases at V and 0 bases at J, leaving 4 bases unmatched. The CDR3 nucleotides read TGTGCCAGCAGTTTAACTAGCGCAAGCTCCTACGAGCAGTACTTC. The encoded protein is CASSLTSASSYEQYF.

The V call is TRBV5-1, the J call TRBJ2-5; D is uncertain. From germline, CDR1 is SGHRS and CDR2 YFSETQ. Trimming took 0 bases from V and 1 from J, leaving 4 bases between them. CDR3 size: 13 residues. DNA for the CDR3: TGCGCCAGCAGCTTGGTTAGCCAAGAGACCCAGTACTTC. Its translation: CASSLVSQETQYF.

The DNA of the CDR3 is TGTGCCAGCAGTGCAGAGACAGTGTTTCCTAGCACAGATACGCAGTATTTT. As protein: CASSAETVFPSTDTQYF. The V call is TRBV6-4, the J call TRBJ2-3, with a tentative D call TRBD1 (5 bases). The CDR3 spans 17 residues. Germline V lookup: CDR1 MRHNA, CDR2 SNTAGT. Trimming took off 4 bases at V and 0 bases at J, with 17 bases between the two ends.

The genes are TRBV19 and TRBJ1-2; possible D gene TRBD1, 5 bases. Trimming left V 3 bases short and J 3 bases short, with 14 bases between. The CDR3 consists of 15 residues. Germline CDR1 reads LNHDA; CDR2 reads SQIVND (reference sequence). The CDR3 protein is CASSMLGQNHYGYTF. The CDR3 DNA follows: TGTGCCAGTAGTATGTTGGGGCAGAATCACTATGGCTACACCTTC.

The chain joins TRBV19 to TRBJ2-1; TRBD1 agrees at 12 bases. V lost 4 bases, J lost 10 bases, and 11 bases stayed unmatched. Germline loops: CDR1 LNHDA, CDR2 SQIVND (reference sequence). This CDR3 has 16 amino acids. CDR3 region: CASSSPGTGGYREQFF. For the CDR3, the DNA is TGTGCCAGTAGTAGCCCGGGGACAGGGGGCTACCGGGAGCAGTTCTTC.

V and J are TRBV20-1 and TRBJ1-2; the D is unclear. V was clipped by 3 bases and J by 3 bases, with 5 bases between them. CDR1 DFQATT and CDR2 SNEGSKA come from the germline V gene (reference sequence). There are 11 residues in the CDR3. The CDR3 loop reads CSASRDYGYTF. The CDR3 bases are TGCAGTGCTAGCCGGGACTATGGCTACACCTTC.

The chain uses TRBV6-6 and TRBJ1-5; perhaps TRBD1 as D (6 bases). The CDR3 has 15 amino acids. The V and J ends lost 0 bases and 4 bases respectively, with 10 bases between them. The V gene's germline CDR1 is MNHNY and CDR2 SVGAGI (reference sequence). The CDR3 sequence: CASSYSRTANQPQHF. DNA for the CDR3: TGTGCCAGCAGTTACTCCCGGACAGCAAATCAGCCCCAGCATTTT.

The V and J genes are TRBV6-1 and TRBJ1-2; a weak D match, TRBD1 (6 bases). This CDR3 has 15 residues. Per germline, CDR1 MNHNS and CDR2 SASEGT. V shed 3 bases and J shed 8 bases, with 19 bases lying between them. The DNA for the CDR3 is TGTGCCAGCAGTGAGATGTCAGGGGTAGACGGAGGCTACACCTTC. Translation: CASSEMSGVDGGYTF.

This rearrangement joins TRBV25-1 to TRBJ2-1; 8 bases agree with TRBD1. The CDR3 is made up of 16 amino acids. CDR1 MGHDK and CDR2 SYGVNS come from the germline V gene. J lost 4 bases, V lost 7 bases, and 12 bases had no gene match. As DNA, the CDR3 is TGTGCCAGCACCTCTCAGGGGGCTAGTCGGTACAATGAGCAGTTCTTC. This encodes CASTSQGASRYNEQFF.